This T cell receptor beta chain was sequenced in a study of memory CD4+ T cells and cytomegalovirus serostatus. Details on this clone: Its target is unknown.

Germline loops: CDR1 MGHDK, CDR2 SYGVNS. V dropped 7 bases and J dropped 4 bases, with 5 bases sitting between them. The CDR3 has 12 amino acids. In the source study's methods: After removing out-of-frame reads, 2,204,828 distinct TCRbeta sequences remained. Assay: immunoSEQ multiplex PCR; the TCRdb copy retains only in-frame clones and omits some. V and J calls and clone size follow that table, whereas D and trimming were derived from the DNA. Here the sample spans 61,000 or so clones, around three quarters being singletons. Single viable CD3+CD4+CD8-CD45RO+ cells were sorted as the memory CD4+ T cells. Study outcomes and limitations: About 40% of the roughly 160 known CMV-associated TCRbeta sequences appeared in CD4+ memory.

Sequencing input: memory CD4+ T cells from blood. This TCR was sampled from an adult in good health and CMV-seronegative. Some clones in this sample may be carry-over from other donors' samples. The chain employs TRBV25-1 and TRBJ2-6; no firm D call. This CDR3 is CASNSGANVLTF. Written as DNA, the CDR3 is TGTGCCAGCAACTCCGGGGCCAACGTCCTGACTTTC.